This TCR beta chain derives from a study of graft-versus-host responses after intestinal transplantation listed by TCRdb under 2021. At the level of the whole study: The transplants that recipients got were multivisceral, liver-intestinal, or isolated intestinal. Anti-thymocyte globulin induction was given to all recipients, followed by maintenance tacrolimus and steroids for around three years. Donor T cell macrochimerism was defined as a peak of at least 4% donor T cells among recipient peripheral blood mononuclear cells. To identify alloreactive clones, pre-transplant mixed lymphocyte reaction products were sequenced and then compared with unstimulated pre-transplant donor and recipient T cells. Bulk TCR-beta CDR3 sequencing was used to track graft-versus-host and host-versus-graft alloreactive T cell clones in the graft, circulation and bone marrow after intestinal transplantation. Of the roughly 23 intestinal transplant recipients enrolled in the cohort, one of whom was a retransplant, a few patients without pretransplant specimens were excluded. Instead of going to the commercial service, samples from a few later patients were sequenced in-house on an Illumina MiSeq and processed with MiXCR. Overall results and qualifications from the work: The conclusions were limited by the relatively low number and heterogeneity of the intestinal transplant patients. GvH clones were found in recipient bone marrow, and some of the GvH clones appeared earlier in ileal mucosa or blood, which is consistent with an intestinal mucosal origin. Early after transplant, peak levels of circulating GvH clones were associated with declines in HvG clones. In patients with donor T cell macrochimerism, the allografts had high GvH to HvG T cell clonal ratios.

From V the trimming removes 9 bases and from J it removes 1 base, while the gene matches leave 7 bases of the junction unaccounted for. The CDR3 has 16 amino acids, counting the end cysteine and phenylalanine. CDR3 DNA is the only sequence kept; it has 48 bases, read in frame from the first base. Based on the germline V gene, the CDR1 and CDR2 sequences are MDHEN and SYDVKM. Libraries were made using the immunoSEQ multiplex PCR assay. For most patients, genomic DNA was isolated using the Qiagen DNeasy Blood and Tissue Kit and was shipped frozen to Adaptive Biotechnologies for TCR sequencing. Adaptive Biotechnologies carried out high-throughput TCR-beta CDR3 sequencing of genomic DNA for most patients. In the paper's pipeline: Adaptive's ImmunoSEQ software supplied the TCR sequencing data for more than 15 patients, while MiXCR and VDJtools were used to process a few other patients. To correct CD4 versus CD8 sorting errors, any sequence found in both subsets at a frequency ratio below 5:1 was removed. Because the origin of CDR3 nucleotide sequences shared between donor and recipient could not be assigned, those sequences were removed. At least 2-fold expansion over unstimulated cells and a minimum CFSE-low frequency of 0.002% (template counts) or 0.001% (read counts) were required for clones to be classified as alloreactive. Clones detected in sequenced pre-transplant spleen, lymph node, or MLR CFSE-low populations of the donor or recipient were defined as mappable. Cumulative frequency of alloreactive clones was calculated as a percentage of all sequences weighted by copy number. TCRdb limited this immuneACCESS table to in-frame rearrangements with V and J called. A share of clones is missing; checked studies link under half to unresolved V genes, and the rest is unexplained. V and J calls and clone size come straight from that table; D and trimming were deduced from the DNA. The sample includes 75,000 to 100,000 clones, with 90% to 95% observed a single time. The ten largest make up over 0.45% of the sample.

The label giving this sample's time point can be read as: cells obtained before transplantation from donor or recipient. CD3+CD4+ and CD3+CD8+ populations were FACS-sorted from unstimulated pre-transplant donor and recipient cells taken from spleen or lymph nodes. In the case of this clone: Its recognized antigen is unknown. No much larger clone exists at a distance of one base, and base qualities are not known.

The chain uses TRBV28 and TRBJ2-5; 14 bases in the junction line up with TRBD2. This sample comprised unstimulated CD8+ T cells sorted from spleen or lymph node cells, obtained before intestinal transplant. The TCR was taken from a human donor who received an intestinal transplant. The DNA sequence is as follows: TGTGCCAGTGGGACTAGCGGGAGTTCGGGCCAAGAGACCCAGTACTTC. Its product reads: CASGTSGSSGQETQYF.